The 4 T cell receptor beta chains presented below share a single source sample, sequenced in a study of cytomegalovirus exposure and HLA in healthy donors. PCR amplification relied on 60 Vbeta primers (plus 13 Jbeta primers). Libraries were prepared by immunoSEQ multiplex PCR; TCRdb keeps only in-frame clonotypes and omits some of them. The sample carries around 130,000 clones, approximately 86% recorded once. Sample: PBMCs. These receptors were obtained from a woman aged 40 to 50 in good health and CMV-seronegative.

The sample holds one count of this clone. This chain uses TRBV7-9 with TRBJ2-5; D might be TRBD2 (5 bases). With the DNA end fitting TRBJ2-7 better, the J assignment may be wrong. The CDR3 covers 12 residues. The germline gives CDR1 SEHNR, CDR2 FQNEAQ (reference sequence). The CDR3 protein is CASTRGNYEQYF. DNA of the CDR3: TGTGCCAGCACCCGAGGGAACTACGAGCAGTACTTC.

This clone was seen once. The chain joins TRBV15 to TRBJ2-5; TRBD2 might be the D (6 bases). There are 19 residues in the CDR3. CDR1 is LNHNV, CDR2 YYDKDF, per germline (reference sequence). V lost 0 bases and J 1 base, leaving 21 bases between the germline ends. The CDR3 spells CATSRDGGAAYSPQETQYF. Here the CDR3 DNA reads TGTGCCACCAGCAGAGATGGAGGGGCTGCGTATTCGCCCCAAGAGACCCAGTACTTC.

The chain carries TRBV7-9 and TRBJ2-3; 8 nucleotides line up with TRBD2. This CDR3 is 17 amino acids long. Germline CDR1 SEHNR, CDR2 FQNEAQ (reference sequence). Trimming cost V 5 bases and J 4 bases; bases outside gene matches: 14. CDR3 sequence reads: CASSDRRGAGVPDTQYF. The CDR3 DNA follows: TGTGCCAGCAGCGACCGCAGGGGAGCGGGAGTGCCAGATACGCAGTATTTT.

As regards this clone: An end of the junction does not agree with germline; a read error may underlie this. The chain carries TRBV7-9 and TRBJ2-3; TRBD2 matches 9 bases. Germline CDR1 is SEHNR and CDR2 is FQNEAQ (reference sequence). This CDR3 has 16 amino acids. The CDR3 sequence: CSSSLAVSGSSDTQYF. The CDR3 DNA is TGTTCCAGCAGCTTAGCTGTTAGCGGGAGTTCAGATACGCAGTATTTT. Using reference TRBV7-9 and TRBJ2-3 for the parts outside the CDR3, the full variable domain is DTGVSQNPRHKITKRGQNVTFRCDPISEHNRLYWYRQTLGQGPEFLTYFQNEAQLEKSRLLSDRFSAERPKGSFSTLEIQRTEQGDSAMYLCSSSLAVSGSSDTQYFGPGTRLTVL.